This T cell receptor beta chain was recorded in a study of cytomegalovirus exposure and HLA in healthy donors. Concerning this clone itself: Antigen specificity is unknown.

TCRdb's table, derived via immunoSEQ multiplex PCR, lists solely in-frame clones and lacks some. The sample includes about 63,000 clones, around 92% seen only once; the top ten take approximately 1.2%. Study results and limitations: Listed as cytomegalovirus-associated were over 150 TCR beta chains. Rare sequences made up most TCRs, while some public TCRs were found in many donors.

Sequences were obtained from PBMCs. The origin of this receptor is a woman between 18 and 29 years old in good health and CMV-seronegative.

CDR3 DNA sequence: TGCAGCGTTGAAGATGGGAGGACAGCTTTCTTT. This translates into CSVEDGRTAFF. The rearrangement links TRBV29-1 to TRBJ1-1, with D uncertain. The CDR3 has 11 amino acids. Germline CDR1 SQVTM, CDR2 ANQGSEA. The ends were cut back, 0 bases at V and 10 bases at J, with 9 bases in the middle.